These 27 T cell receptor beta chains were sequenced from one sample in a study of regulatory T cells in long-lasting Graves disease. According to the study, TCR beta libraries were built with iRepertoire HTBI primers and CDR3-region Arm-PCR. A single record per CDR3 protein comes from TCRdb applying MiXCR to the multiplex PCR reads. The data show 350,000 to 450,000 distinct CDR3 sequences, 14% to 15% seen once. Time point given: newly diagnosed GD, antithyroid drugs for less than 3 months. From PBMCs, RNA was extracted and then used to make the TCR library. These data were also reused for a study on T cells in Graves' hyperthyroidism and ophthalmopathy.

The starting material was peripheral blood mononuclear cells (PBMCs), obtained at new diagnosis, from a patient treated with antithyroid drugs. These receptors all come from a woman aged 25 to 39 with Graves disease.

This chain uses TRBV7-2 with TRBJ2-2; tentatively, D is TRBD2 (6 bases). In germline, CDR1 is SGHTA, CDR2 FQGNSA. V dropped 5 bases and J dropped 6 bases, with 22 bases sitting between them. There are 17 residues in the CDR3. CDR3 residues: CASSKDTGVSSAGELFF. The CDR3, as DNA: TGTGCCAGCAGCAAAGATACGGGAGTATCTTCGGCCGGGGAGCTGTTTTTT.

The V call is TRBV19, the J call TRBJ2-7; 8 bases map to TRBD2. Germline trimming cut 1 base from V and 5 bases from J; bases unmatched to any gene: 7. Germline V CDR1 and CDR2: LNHDA, SQIVND (reference sequence). The CDR3 is 15 residues long. This CDR3 is CASSIVVGRADEQYF. DNA of the CDR3: TGTGCCAGTAGTATAGTTGTCGGGAGGGCCGACGAGCAGTACTTC.

This clonotype has at least ten counts. The J gene is TRBJ2-7, the V gene TRBV20-1; D is possibly TRBD2 (5 bases). Deletions cut 0 bases from V and 3 bases from J, with 12 bases between. The germline V gene has CDR1 DFQATT and CDR2 SNEGSKA (reference sequence). The CDR3 covers 14 residues. CDR3 protein: CSARDPGLHYEQYF. CDR3 sequence (DNA): TGCAGTGCTAGAGATCCTGGACTCCACTACGAGCAGTACTTC.

At least ten counts were recorded for this clonotype. The rearrangement joins TRBV18 to TRBJ2-1, with D tentatively TRBD1 (6 bases). The CDR3 has 14 amino acids. V was shortened by 3 bases and J by 6 bases, with 12 bases between the two germline ends. CDR1 and CDR2 (germline): KGHSH, LQKENI. CDR3 DNA sequence: TGTGCCAGCTCACCCCAGGGGTGGGGCAATGAGCAGTTCTTC. As protein: CASSPQGWGNEQFF.

This chain joins TRBV27 and TRBJ2-7; TRBD1 agrees at 7 bases. V dropped 6 bases and J dropped 4; count of bases not matched to a gene: 12. This CDR3 comprises 15 residues. Looked up from germline, CDR1 is MNHEY and CDR2 is SMNVEV (reference sequence). This chain's CDR3 is CASRIQGFPTYEQYF. In DNA, the CDR3 is TGTGCCAGCAGGATACAGGGGTTCCCGACTTACGAGCAGTACTTC.

This rearrangement joins TRBV20-1 to TRBJ2-2, with 9 bases matching TRBD2. Germline V gene lookup returns CDR1 DFQATT and CDR2 SNEGSKA (reference sequence). Unmatched junction bases numbered 16, after V lost 0 bases and J lost 5 bases. There are 19 residues in the CDR3. The DNA of the CDR3 is TGCAGTGCTAGAGAACTAGCGGGTCCAGGGTCCTTCGAGACCGGGGAGCTGTTTTTT. As protein: CSARELAGPGSFETGELFF.

In its sample, this clonotype was seen many times. The gene calls are TRBV28 and TRBJ1-1, with D possibly TRBD1 on 6 matching bases. From germline, CDR1 is MDHEN and CDR2 SYDVKM. The CDR3 has 15 amino acids. The V and J ends lost 4 bases and 6 bases respectively, with 18 bases between them. Written as DNA, the CDR3 is TGTGCCAGCAGTTCTGGGGTGGAGGGGGGCGCTGAAGCTTTCTTT. The encoded protein is CASSSGVEGGAEAFF.

This clonotype was detected a few times. V usage is TRBV28 and J usage is TRBJ2-2; D is unresolved. Germline V gene data show CDR1 as MDHEN and CDR2 as SYDVKM. The CDR3 consists of 13 residues. Trimming took off 3 bases at V and 6 bases at J, with 8 bases between the two ends. CDR3 region: CASSFFSPGELFF. DNA of the CDR3: TGTGCCAGCAGTTTTTTTTCCCCCGGGGAGCTGTTTTTT.

In its sample, this clonotype was seen many times. The chain links TRBV30 to TRBJ2-2; TRBD2 is a possible D gene (6 bases). V dropped 4 bases and J dropped 2 bases, with 11 bases sitting between them. The germline V gene encodes CDR1 GTSNPN and CDR2 SVGIG (reference sequence). The CDR3 spans 14 residues. This CDR3 is CAWKGLANTGELFF. The CDR3 DNA sequence: TGTGCCTGGAAGGGACTCGCAAACACCGGGGAGCTGTTTTTT. The variable domain in full, with the rest retrieved from reference TRBV30 and TRBJ2-2, is SQTIHQWPATLVQPVGSPLSLECTVEGTSNPNLYWYRQAAGRGLQLLFYSVGIGQISSEVPQNLSASRPQDRQFILSSKKLLLSDSGFYLCAWKGLANTGELFFGEGSRLTVL.

This clonotype came up many times. This chain links TRBV7-8 with TRBJ1-5; D call uncertain. The CDR3 is 16 amino acids. Trimming took off 1 base at V and 0 bases at J, with 10 bases between the two ends. Germline CDR1 is SGHVS and CDR2 is FQNEAQ. The CDR3 DNA is TGTGCCAGCAGCTTAGGTGACGGGAATAGCAATCAGCCCCAGCATTTT. Translating it yields CASSLGDGNSNQPQHF.

The chain couples TRBV9 to TRBJ1-4; D gene ambiguous. CDR1 and CDR2 from the germline V gene are SGDLS and YYNGEE. This CDR3 spans 14 amino acids. Deletions cut 1 base from V and 0 bases from J, with 4 bases between. The CDR3 reads CASSVQATNEKLFF. The CDR3 DNA follows: TGTGCCAGCAGCGTACAGGCAACTAATGAAAAACTGTTTTTT.

This clonotype was observed a handful of times. The CDR3 loop reads CASSVGRGLDGYTF. CDR3 in DNA: TGTGCCAGCAGCGTAGGGAGGGGGCTAGATGGCTACACCTTC. The chain employs TRBV11-2 and TRBJ1-2, with 7 bases matching TRBD1. V dropped 5 bases and J dropped 6; count of bases not matched to a gene: 9. This CDR3 is built from 14 residues. Germline values: CDR1 SGHAT, CDR2 FQNNGV.

The sample holds a few counts of this clonotype. The CDR3 DNA reads as TGCGCCAGCAGCCAAGGACAGACTAATGAAAAACTGTTTTTT. This translates into CASSQGQTNEKLFF. The genes are TRBV4-1 and TRBJ1-4, with D maybe TRBD1 (5 bases). The germline V and J ends were trimmed by 1 base and 2 bases, with 5 bases remaining between them. The germline CDR1 and CDR2 sequences are MGHRA and YSYEKL. The CDR3 length is 14 residues.

V gene TRBV2 combines with J gene TRBJ2-3; the D gene is possibly TRBD1 (5 bases). This CDR3 has 15 residues. Trimming shortened V by 3 bases and J by 2 bases, and 12 bases separated the two germline ends. CDR1 is SNHLY, CDR2 FYNNEI, per germline. The CDR3 loop reads CASSEAGMYTDTQYF. DNA for the CDR3: TGTGCCAGCAGTGAGGCAGGGATGTACACAGATACGCAGTATTTT. Supplemented by reference TRBV2 and TRBJ2-3, the full variable domain reads EPEVTQTPSHQVTQMGQEVILRCVPISNHLYFYWYRQILGQKVEFLVSFYNNEISEKSEIFDDQFSVERPDGSNFTLKIRSTKLEDSAMYFCASSEAGMYTDTQYFGPGTRLTVL.

This clonotype came up a few times. The chain couples TRBV7-3 to TRBJ2-1; possible D gene TRBD2, 6 bases. The CDR3 sequence is 15 residues long. The germline V and J ends were trimmed by 2 bases and 3 bases, with 11 bases remaining between them. Looked up from germline, CDR1 is SGHTA and CDR2 is FQGTGA. The DNA for the CDR3 is TGTGCCAGCAGCTTAGGGGACTCCTACTACAATGAGCAGTTCTTC. Translation gives CASSLGDSYYNEQFF. The whole variable domain, filled in from reference TRBV7-3 and TRBJ2-1, reads GAGVSQTPSNKVTEKGKYVELRCDPISGHTALYWYRQSLGQGPEFLIYFQGTGAADDSGLPNDRFFAVRPEGSVSTLKIQRTERGDSAVYLCASSLGDSYYNEQFFGPGTRLTVL.

This clonotype showed up many times. The chain uses TRBV7-9 and TRBJ2-3, with TRBD2 matching 7 bases. The CDR3 totals 15 residues. Germline CDR1 and CDR2: SEHNR and FQNEAQ (reference sequence). V lost 5 bases to trimming and J lost 0 bases; unmatched junction nucleotides: 5. This chain's CDR3 is CASSRLARSTDTQYF. The CDR3 region has the DNA TGTGCCAGCAGCCGACTAGCCAGGAGCACAGATACGCAGTATTTT.

Many counts were recorded for this clonotype. The J gene is TRBJ2-3, the V gene TRBV28; tentatively, D is TRBD2 (6 bases). The CDR3 is 14 amino acids. V shed 6 bases and J shed 4 bases, with 14 bases lying between them. CDR1 and CDR2 (germline): MDHEN, SYDVKM. The CDR3 nucleotides read TGTGCCAGCAGGTCTCTTGGAGGGCCAGATACGCAGTATTTT. Protein: CASRSLGGPDTQYF.

This chain connects TRBV19 to TRBJ1-1; the D gene is possibly TRBD1 (5 bases). This CDR3 contains 14 residues. The germline CDR1 and CDR2 sequences are LNHDA and SQIVND (reference sequence). Trimming took 3 bases from V and 1 from J, leaving 9 bases between them. The CDR3 nucleotides are TGTGCCAGTAGTATCAGGGCCAAGAACACTGAAGCTTTCTTT. Translation: CASSIRAKNTEAFF.

This clonotype was seen repeatedly, ten times or more. V and J are TRBV10-3 and TRBJ1-3; D remains ambiguous. The CDR3 runs to 16 residues. Germline CDR1 is ENHRY and CDR2 is SYGVKD. Trimming shortened V by 4 bases and J by 0 bases, and 13 bases separated the two germline ends. The CDR3 DNA is TGTGCCATCAGTGCATTTACGGGTGCCTCTGGAAACACCATATATTTT. It specifies CAISAFTGASGNTIYF.

The rearrangement joins TRBV4-1 to TRBJ2-7; TRBD2 aligns across 7 bases. This CDR3 has 15 amino acids. V shed 1 base, J shed 7 bases, and the junction held 10 bases outside the gene matches. Per germline, CDR1 MGHRA and CDR2 YSYEKL. The CDR3 bases are TGCGCCAGCAGCCAAGTGCTTGCGGGAGCTGGTGAGCAGTACTTC. Amino acid sequence: CASSQVLAGAGEQYF.

Only a few counts were recorded for this clonotype. The chain joins TRBV24-1 to TRBJ2-2; D is undetermined. The CDR3 consists of 12 residues. V was trimmed by 7 bases and J by 7 bases, leaving 9 bases between them. Germline lookup yields CDR1 KGHDR and CDR2 SFDVKD. CDR3 protein: CATRQSNGELFF. In DNA form, the CDR3 reads TGTGCCACCAGACAGAGCAACGGGGAGCTGTTTTTT.

The V and J genes are TRBV13 and TRBJ2-3; 13 nucleotides line up with TRBD2. CDR3 length: 18 residues. Trimming removed 6 bases from V and 4 bases from J; junction bases left unmatched: 13. In germline, CDR1 is PRHDT, CDR2 FYEKMQ (reference sequence). The CDR3 loop is CASSEPGLAGFWADTQYF. CDR3 bases: TGTGCCAGCAGTGAGCCGGGACTAGCGGGATTTTGGGCAGATACGCAGTATTTT.

This clonotype was recorded many times. The chain recombines TRBV14 with TRBJ1-2; D gene uncertain. CDR3 size: 13 residues. Trimming shortened V by 1 base and J by 4 bases, and 7 bases separated the two germline ends. In germline, CDR1 is SGHDN, CDR2 FVKESK. In nucleotides, the CDR3 is TGTGCCAGCAGCCAAGTTGGTGGCTATGGCTACACCTTC. This sequence encodes CASSQVGGYGYTF.

This clonotype was counted many times. The chain couples TRBV7-8 to TRBJ2-5; D possibly corresponds to TRBD1 (5 bases). The germline V gene encodes CDR1 SGHVS and CDR2 FQNEAQ. CDR3 size: 16 residues. V was pared by 5 bases and J by 5 bases, with 21 bases between. CDR3 in amino acids: CASSLREGHFGETQYF. CDR3 nucleotides: TGTGCCAGCAGCCTCAGAGAAGGACACTTTGGGGAGACCCAGTACTTC. The full variable domain, rest sourced from reference TRBV7-8 and TRBJ2-5, is GAGVSQSPRYKVAKRGQDVALRCDPISGHVSLFWYQQALGQGPEFLTYFQNEAQLDKSGLPSDRFFAERPEGSVSTLKIQRTQQEDSAVYLCASSLREGHFGETQYFGPGTRLLVL.

This clonotype was detected many times. The rearrangement links TRBV20-1 to TRBJ2-7, with D uncertain. Trimming took 0 bases from V and 0 from J, leaving 12 bases between them. The CDR3 totals 15 residues. Germline V lookup: CDR1 DFQATT, CDR2 SNEGSKA (reference sequence). DNA of the CDR3: TGCAGTGCTAGAGATCTCGACCGGAGCTCCTACGAGCAGTACTTC. Protein: CSARDLDRSSYEQYF.

This clonotype was seen more than once but under ten times. Since a much larger clone is just one base distant, this may be a read error. The conserved phenylalanine or tryptophan is not found at the CDR3 terminus, so this likely reflects a read error. The rearrangement links TRBV11-3 to TRBJ1-1, with D tentatively TRBD1 (5 bases). This CDR3 has 16 residues. Germline CDR1 reads SGHNT; CDR2 reads YENEEA. V was clipped by 2 bases and J by 0 bases, with 13 bases between them. CDR3 sequence: CASSLRPGGMNTEAFL. The CDR3 nucleotides read TGTGCCAGCAGCTTACGTCCTGGGGGAATGAACACTGAAGCTTTCCTT.

Many counts were recorded for this clonotype. V and J are TRBV6-1 and TRBJ2-2; 9 bases line up with TRBD2. Trimming removed 7 bases from V and 1 base from J; junction bases left unmatched: 7. CDR3 length equals 16 residues. CDR1 and CDR2 from the germline V gene are MNHNS and SASEGT. CDR3 sequence: CASTQPTSGNTGELFF. CDR3 DNA: TGTGCCAGCACCCAACCGACTAGCGGGAACACCGGGGAGCTGTTTTTT.